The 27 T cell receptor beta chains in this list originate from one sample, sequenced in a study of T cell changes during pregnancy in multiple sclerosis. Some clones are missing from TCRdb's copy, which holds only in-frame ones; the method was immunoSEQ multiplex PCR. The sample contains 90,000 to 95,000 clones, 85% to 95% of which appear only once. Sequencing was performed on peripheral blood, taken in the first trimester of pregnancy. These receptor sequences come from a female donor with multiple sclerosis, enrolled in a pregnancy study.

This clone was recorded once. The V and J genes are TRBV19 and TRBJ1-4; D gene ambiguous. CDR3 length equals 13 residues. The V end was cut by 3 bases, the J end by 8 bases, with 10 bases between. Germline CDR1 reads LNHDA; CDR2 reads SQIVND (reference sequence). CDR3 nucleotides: TGTGCCAGTAGTATTAGCATACTGGAAAAACTGTTTTTT. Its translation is CASSISILEKLFF.

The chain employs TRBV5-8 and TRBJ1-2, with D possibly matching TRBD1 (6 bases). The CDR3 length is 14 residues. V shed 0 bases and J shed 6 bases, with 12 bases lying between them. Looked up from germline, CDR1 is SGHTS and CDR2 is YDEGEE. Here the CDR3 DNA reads TGTGCCAGCAGCTTGGCCGGGACAAACGATGGCTACACCTTC. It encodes CASSLAGTNDGYTF.

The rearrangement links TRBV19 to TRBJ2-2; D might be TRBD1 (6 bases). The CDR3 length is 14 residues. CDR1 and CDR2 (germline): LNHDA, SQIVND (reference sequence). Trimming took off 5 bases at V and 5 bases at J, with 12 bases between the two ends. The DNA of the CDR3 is TGTGCCAGTAGTCAAACAGGGTCAACCGGGGAGCTGTTTTTT. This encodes CASSQTGSTGELFF.

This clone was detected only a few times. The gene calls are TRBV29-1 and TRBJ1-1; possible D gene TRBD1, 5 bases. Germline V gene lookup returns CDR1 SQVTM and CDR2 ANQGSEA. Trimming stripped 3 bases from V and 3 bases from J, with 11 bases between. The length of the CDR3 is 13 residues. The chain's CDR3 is CSVESGDYTEAFF. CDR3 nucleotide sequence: TGCAGCGTTGAGTCGGGGGACTACACTGAAGCTTTCTTT.

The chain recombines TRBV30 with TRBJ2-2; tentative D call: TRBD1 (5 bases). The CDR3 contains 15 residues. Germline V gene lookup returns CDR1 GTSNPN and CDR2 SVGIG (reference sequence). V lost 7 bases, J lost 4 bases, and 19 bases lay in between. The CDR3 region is CASRWGQDPTGELFF. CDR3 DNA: TGTGCCTCGCGATGGGGCCAGGACCCCACCGGGGAGCTGTTTTTT.

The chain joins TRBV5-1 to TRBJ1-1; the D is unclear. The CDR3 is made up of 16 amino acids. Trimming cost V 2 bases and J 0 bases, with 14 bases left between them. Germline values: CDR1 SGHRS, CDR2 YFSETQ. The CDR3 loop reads CASSFRAAGLNTEAFF. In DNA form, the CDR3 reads TGCGCCAGCAGCTTTAGGGCGGCGGGCCTGAACACTGAAGCTTTCTTT.

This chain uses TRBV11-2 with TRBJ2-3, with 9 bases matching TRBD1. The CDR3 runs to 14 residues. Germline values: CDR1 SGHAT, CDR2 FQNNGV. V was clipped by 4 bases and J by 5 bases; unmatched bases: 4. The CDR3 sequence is CASSYYRGQDTQYF. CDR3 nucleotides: TGTGCCAGCAGCTATTACAGGGGGCAAGATACGCAGTATTTT.

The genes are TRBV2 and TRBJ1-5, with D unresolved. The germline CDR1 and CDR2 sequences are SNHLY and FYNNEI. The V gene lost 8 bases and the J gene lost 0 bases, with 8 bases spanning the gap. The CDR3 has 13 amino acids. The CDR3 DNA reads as TGTGCCAGCTATCAGATTAGCAATCAGCCCCAGCATTTT. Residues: CASYQISNQPQHF.

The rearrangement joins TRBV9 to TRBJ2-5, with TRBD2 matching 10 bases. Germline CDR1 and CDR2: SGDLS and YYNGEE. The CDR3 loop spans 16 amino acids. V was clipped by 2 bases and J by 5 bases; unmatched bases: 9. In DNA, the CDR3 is TGTGCCAGCAGCGTTACCATAACTAGCGGGGAGGAGACCCAGTACTTC. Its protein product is CASSVTITSGEETQYF.

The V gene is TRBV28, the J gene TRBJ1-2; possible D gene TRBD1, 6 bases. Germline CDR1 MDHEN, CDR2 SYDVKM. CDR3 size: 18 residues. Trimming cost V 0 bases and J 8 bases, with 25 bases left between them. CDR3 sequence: CASSLWQGNSQGAGGYTF. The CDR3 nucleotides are TGTGCCAGCAGTTTATGGCAGGGGAATTCCCAGGGCGCAGGGGGCTACACCTTC.

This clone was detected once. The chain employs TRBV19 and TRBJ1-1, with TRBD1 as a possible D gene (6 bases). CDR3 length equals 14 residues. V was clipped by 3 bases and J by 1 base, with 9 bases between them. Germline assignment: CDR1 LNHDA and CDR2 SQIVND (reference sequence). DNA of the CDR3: TGTGCCAGTAGTATGGGGACATCGAACACTGAAGCTTTCTTT. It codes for CASSMGTSNTEAFF. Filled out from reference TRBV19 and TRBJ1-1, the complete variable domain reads DGGITQSPKYLFRKEGQNVTLSCEQNLNHDAMYWYRQDPGQGLRLIYYSQIVNDFQKGDIAEGYSVSREKKESFPLTVTSAQKNPTAFYLCASSMGTSNTEAFFGQGTRLTVV.

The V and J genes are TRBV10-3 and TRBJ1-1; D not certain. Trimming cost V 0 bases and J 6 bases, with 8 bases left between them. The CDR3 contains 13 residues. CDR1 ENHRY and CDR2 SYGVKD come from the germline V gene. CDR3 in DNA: TGTGCCATCAGTGAGTCCCAGATCTCTGAAGCTTTCTTT. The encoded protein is CAISESQISEAFF.

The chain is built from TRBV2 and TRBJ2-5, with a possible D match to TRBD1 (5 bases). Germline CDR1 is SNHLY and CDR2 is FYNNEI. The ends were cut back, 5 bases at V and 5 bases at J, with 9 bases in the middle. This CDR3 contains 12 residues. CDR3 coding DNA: TGTGCCAGCAGTAGGGGCCCGGAGACCCAGTACTTC. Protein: CASSRGPETQYF.

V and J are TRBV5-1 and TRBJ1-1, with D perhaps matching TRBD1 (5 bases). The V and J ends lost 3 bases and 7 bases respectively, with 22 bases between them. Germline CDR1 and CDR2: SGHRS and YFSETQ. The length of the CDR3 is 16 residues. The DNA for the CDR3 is TGCGCCAGCAGCTCCGGGACGGCTTCGGGAGTAGGTGAAGCTTTCTTT. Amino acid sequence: CASSSGTASGVGEAFF.

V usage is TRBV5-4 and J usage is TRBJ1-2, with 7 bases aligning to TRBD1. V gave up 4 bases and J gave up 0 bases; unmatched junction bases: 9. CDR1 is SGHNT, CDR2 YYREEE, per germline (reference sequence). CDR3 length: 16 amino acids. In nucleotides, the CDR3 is TGTGCCAGCAGCCCAATGGTAGACAGGGCTAACTATGGCTACACCTTC. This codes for CASSPMVDRANYGYTF. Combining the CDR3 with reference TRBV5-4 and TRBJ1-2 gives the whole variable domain ETGVTQSPTHLIKTRGQQVTLRCSSQSGHNTVSWYQQALGQGPQFIFQYYREEENGRGNFPPRFSGLQFPNYSSELNVNALELDDSALYLCASSPMVDRANYGYTFGSGTRLTVV.

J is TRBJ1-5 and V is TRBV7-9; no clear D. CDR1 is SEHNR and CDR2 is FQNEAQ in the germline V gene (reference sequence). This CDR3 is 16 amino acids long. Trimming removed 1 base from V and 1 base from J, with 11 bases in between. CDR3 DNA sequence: TGTGCCAGCAGCTTAGGGTTAGCGGGGAGCAATCAGCCCCAGCATTTT. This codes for CASSLGLAGSNQPQHF.

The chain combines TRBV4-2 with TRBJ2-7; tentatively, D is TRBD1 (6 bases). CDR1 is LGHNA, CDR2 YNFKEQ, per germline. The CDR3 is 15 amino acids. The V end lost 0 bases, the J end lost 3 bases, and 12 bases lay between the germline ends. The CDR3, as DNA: TGTGCCAGCAGCCAAGAACGGGACAATTACTACGAGCAGTACTTC. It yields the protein CASSQERDNYYEQYF.

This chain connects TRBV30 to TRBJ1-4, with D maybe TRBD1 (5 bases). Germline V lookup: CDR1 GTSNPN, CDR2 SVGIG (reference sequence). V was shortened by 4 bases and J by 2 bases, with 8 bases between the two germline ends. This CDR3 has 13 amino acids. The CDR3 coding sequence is TGTGCCTGGATGAAGGGGACTAATGAAAAACTGTTTTTT. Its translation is CAWMKGTNEKLFF.

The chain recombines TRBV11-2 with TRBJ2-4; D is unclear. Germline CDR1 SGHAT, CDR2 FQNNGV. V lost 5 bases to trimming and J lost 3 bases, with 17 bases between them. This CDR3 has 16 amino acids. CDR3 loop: CASSGSRRLNKNIQYF. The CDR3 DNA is TGTGCCAGCAGCGGATCTAGGCGCCTGAACAAAAACATTCAGTACTTC.

CDR3 in DNA: TGTGCCAGCAGCTCGGTCCGGGGGGGGACCTACGAGCAGTACTTC. It encodes CASSSVRGGTYEQYF. This rearrangement joins TRBV7-2 to TRBJ2-7, with 8 bases matching TRBD2. The CDR3 is made up of 15 amino acids. V lost 4 bases to trimming and J lost 2 bases; unmatched junction nucleotides: 7. In germline, CDR1 is SGHTA, CDR2 FQGNSA. The complete variable domain, with remaining parts taken from reference TRBV7-2 and TRBJ2-7, reads GAGVSQSPSNKVTEKGKDVELRCDPISGHTALYWYRQSLGQGLEFLIYFQGNSAPDKSGLPSDRFSAERTGGSVSTLTIQRTQQEDSAVYLCASSSVRGGTYEQYFGPGTRLTVT.

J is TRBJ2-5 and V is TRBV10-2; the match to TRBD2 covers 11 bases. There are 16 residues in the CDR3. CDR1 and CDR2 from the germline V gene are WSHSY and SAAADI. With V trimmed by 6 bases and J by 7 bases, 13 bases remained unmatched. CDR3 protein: CASSPDLAGGIGTQYF. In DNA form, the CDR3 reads TGCGCCAGCAGCCCCGATCTAGCGGGGGGTATTGGGACCCAGTACTTC.

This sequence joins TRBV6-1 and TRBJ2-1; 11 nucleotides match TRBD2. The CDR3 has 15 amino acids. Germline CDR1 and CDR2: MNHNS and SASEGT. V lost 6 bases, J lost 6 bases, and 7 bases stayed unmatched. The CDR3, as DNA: TGTGCCAGCAGGCCGACTAGCGGGGCCCCCAATGAGCAGTTCTTC. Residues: CASRPTSGAPNEQFF.

The chain's CDR3 is CASSPTGQGEKLFF. CDR3 DNA sequence: TGTGCCAGCAGCCCCACGGGACAGGGGGAAAAACTGTTTTTT. The genes are TRBV9 and TRBJ1-4; 10 nucleotides match TRBD1. The CDR3 is 14 residues long. Trimming at V came to 4 bases and at J to 8 bases, leaving 5 bases not matched to a gene. In germline, CDR1 is SGDLS, CDR2 YYNGEE.

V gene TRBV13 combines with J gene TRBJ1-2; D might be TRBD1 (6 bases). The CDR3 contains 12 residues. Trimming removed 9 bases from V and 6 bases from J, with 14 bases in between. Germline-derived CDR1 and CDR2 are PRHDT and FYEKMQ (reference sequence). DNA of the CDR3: TGTGCCAGTGGAAACAGGGTCCATGGCTACACCTTC. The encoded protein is CASGNRVHGYTF.

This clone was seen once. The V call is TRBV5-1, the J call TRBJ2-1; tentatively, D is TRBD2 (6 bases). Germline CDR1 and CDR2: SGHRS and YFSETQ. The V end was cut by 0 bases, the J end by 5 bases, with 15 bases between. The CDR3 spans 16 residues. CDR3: CASSLVGSGHDNEQFF. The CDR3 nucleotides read TGCGCCAGCAGCTTGGTGGGTAGCGGCCACGACAATGAGCAGTTCTTC.

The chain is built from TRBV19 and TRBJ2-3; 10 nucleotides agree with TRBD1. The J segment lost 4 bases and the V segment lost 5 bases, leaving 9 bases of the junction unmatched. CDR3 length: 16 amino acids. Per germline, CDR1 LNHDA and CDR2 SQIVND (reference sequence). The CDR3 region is CASSPQDRGYADTQYF. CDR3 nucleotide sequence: TGTGCCAGTAGTCCCCAGGACAGGGGGTATGCAGATACGCAGTATTTT.

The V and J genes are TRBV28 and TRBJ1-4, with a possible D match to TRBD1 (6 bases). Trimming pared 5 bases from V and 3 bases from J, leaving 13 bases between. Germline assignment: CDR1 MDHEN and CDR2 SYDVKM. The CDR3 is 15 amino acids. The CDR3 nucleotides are TGTGCCAGCAGTACCCCCCGGACAGCTAATGAAAAACTGTTTTTT. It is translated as CASSTPRTANEKLFF.